The 23 T cell receptor beta chains below come from one sample, sequenced in a study of T-cell memory formation after mild COVID-19. TCRdb reanalysed the 5' RACE reads using MiXCR and keeps one entry per CDR3 protein. This sample has roughly 510,000 distinct CDR3 sequences, with approximately 15% found just once. Source material: PBMCs or a T cell subset sorted from them (not recorded which). The receptors here all came from an adult woman who had mild COVID-19 (a few samples of this study predate the infection). Cell type and time point are not known.

The chain recombines TRBV12-3 or TRBV12-4 with TRBJ1-4; possibly TRBD1 for D (6 bases). Trimming took off 4 bases at V and 5 bases at J, with 14 bases between the two ends. This CDR3 is 15 amino acids long. The CDR3 loop is CASSSRGGINEKLFF. DNA of the CDR3: TGTGCCAGCAGTTCCCGGGGGGGCATAAATGAAAAACTGTTTTTT.

This clonotype was observed a handful of times. This chain joins TRBV7-2 and TRBJ2-5; TRBD1 matches at 7 bases. With V trimmed by 5 bases and J by 5 bases, 5 bases remained unmatched. This CDR3 region has 13 residues. Germline-derived CDR1 and CDR2 are SGHTA and FQGNSA. The CDR3 region is CASSQTGLETQYF. CDR3 nucleotides: TGTGCCAGCAGCCAGACAGGGCTGGAGACCCAGTACTTC.

The chain joins TRBV4-1 to TRBJ2-5; 10 nucleotides align to TRBD1. V trimming: 1 base; J trimming: 5 bases; junction bases outside the gene matches: 4. There are 15 residues in the CDR3. Germline V gene lookup returns CDR1 MGHRA and CDR2 YSYEKL. The CDR3, as DNA: TGCGCCAGCAGCCAAGTTGACAGGGGGCAGGAGACCCAGTACTTC. Translation gives CASSQVDRGQETQYF.

The J gene is TRBJ2-1, the V gene TRBV11-2, with D tentatively TRBD1 or TRBD2 (6 bases each). Looked up from germline, CDR1 is SGHAT and CDR2 is FQNNGV. The CDR3 length is 14 residues. Trimming pared 5 bases from V and 7 bases from J, leaving 15 bases between. CDR3 region: CASSLFGGRNEQFF. CDR3 in DNA: TGTGCCAGCAGCCTCTTTGGGGGGCGGAATGAGCAGTTCTTC.

This clonotype was observed a few times. The chain is built from TRBV3-1 and TRBJ1-1; D is perhaps TRBD1 (5 bases). The CDR3 length is 15 residues. Trimming removed 0 bases at V and 5 bases at J, with 13 bases between. Germline CDR1 and CDR2: LGHDT and YNNKEL (reference sequence). CDR3 nucleotide sequence: TGTGCCAGCAGCCAAGAGTCCTCAGGGAGAACTGAAGCTTTCTTT. This encodes CASSQESSGRTEAFF.

There are a few counts of this clonotype. The chain links TRBV7-6 to TRBJ2-7; D is unclear. V was cut by 3 bases and J by 3 bases, with 18 bases left in between. This CDR3 is built from 16 residues. Looked up from germline, CDR1 is SGHVS and CDR2 is FNYEAQ. Written as DNA, the CDR3 is TGTGCCAGCAGCTTGGGGTCGGGTTTTGGTAGCTACGAGCAGTACTTC. Amino acid sequence: CASSLGSGFGSYEQYF.

This clonotype was seen a handful of times. This chain joins TRBV3-1 and TRBJ1-2, with D maybe TRBD1 (6 bases). The V gene lost 4 bases and the J gene lost 12 bases, with 18 bases spanning the gap. Germline V lookup: CDR1 LGHDT, CDR2 YNNKEL (reference sequence). There are 13 residues in the CDR3. In DNA, the CDR3 is TGTGCCAGCAGCCGCTTACAGGGAAGGGTTGACACCTTC. It yields the protein CASSRLQGRVDTF.

The chain joins TRBV18 to TRBJ1-1; D unresolved. Germline loops: CDR1 KGHSH, CDR2 LQKENI. The length of the CDR3 is 17 residues. Trimming removed 6 bases from V and 0 bases from J, with 20 bases in between. CDR3 sequence (DNA): TGTGCCAGCTCTCTAACGTCGGCTAGCGGCATGAACACTGAAGCTTTCTTT. Protein product: CASSLTSASGMNTEAFF.

This clonotype was seen only a few times. The genes are TRBV6-2 or TRBV6-3 and TRBJ2-6; possible D gene TRBD1, 5 bases. This CDR3 has 15 residues. Per the germline V gene, CDR1 is MNHEY and CDR2 is SVGEGT. V gave up 6 bases and J gave up 2 bases, with 11 bases separating them. The CDR3 sequence: CASSQGFPGANVLTF. CDR3 in DNA: TGTGCCAGCAGCCAGGGTTTTCCTGGGGCCAACGTCCTGACTTTC.

The table lists this clonotype with a few counts. V gene TRBV7-3 combines with J gene TRBJ2-3; weak D call: TRBD2 (5 bases). Germline V gene lookup returns CDR1 SGHTA and CDR2 FQGTGA. There are 15 residues in the CDR3. Trimming cost V 0 bases and J 0 bases, with 7 bases left between them. For the CDR3, the DNA is TGTGCCAGCAGCTTAACCACTAGAAGCACAGATACGCAGTATTTT. This codes for CASSLTTRSTDTQYF.

The chain links TRBV15 to TRBJ1-1; the match to TRBD1 covers 8 bases. This CDR3 contains 15 residues. J lost 0 bases, V lost 3 bases, and 3 bases had no gene match. Per germline, CDR1 LNHNV and CDR2 YYDKDF (reference sequence). This chain's CDR3 is CATSRDRAMNTEAFF. In DNA, the CDR3 is TGTGCCACCAGCAGGGACAGGGCTATGAACACTGAAGCTTTCTTT.

The J gene is TRBJ2-2, the V gene TRBV7-9, with D hard to call. Trimming removed 7 bases from V and 0 bases from J, with 9 bases in between. Germline-derived CDR1 and CDR2 are SEHNR and FQNEAQ (reference sequence). There are 14 residues in the CDR3. Here the CDR3 reads CASTSPTNTGELFF. The CDR3 DNA is TGTGCCAGCACGTCACCCACGAACACCGGGGAGCTGTTTTTT.

The sample holds a few counts of this clonotype. The J gene is TRBJ2-3, the V gene TRBV15, with 9 bases lining up with TRBD2. CDR3 length: 19 residues. CDR1 LNHNV and CDR2 YYDKDF come from the germline V gene (reference sequence). V shed 2 bases, J shed 6 bases, and the junction held 18 bases outside the gene matches. The CDR3 loop is CATSRFNVPGGRVVDTQYF. CDR3 DNA sequence: TGTGCCACCAGCAGATTCAATGTACCTGGCGGGAGGGTCGTGGATACGCAGTATTTT.

The rearrangement uses TRBV10-3 and TRBJ1-1; unclear D gene. The V gene lost 2 bases and the J gene lost 1 base, with 8 bases spanning the gap. This CDR3 region has 14 residues. CDR1 and CDR2 (germline): ENHRY, SYGVKD. The CDR3 DNA sequence: TGTGCCATCAGTGAGGGCCCAGGGAACACTGAAGCTTTCTTT. Encoded protein: CAISEGPGNTEAFF.

The chain recombines TRBV2 with TRBJ2-1, with 7 bases aligning to TRBD1. V trimming: 7 bases; J trimming: 6 bases; junction bases outside the gene matches: 9. Germline V lookup: CDR1 SNHLY, CDR2 FYNNEI. The length of the CDR3 is 14 residues. The CDR3 DNA reads TGTGCCAGCACTCCCGGGACAGTCATCAATGAGCAGTTCTTC. Translation gives CASTPGTVINEQFF.

V usage is TRBV7-9 and J usage is TRBJ1-1; D is uncertain. V gave up 0 bases and J gave up 6 bases, with 26 bases separating them. In germline, CDR1 is SEHNR, CDR2 FQNEAQ (reference sequence). CDR3 length equals 19 residues. The CDR3 DNA is TGTGCCAGCAGCTTAGCCCCGCTGGGCGGCCCCTCGCAAACGGCTGAAGCTTTCTTT. Protein: CASSLAPLGGPSQTAEAFF.

The chain employs TRBV9 and TRBJ1-1; D unresolved. V lost 4 bases and J 1 base, leaving 11 bases between the germline ends. The CDR3 covers 14 residues. CDR1 is SGDLS, CDR2 YYNGEE, per germline. The CDR3 coding sequence is TGTGCCAGCAGCCTAACGATGGGGAACACTGAAGCTTTCTTT. Translated, it gives CASSLTMGNTEAFF.

This clonotype was seen repeatedly, ten times or more. The chain has TRBV7-9 and TRBJ2-2, with 8 bases lining up with TRBD1. The CDR3 is made up of 16 amino acids. V trimming: 3 bases; J trimming: 3 bases; junction bases outside the gene matches: 6. In germline, CDR1 is SEHNR, CDR2 FQNEAQ (reference sequence). This chain's CDR3 is CASSFGQGFHTGELFF. The CDR3 DNA follows: TGTGCCAGCAGCTTCGGACAGGGATTTCACACCGGGGAGCTGTTTTTT.

The sample holds a few counts of this clonotype. The genes are TRBV7-9 and TRBJ2-1, with D uncertain. This CDR3 has 12 residues. CDR1 is SEHNR and CDR2 is FQNEAQ in the germline V gene (reference sequence). The germline V and J ends were trimmed by 5 bases and 3 bases, with 5 bases remaining between them. The CDR3 spells CASSPIYNEQFF. In DNA, the CDR3 is TGTGCCAGCAGCCCTATCTACAATGAGCAGTTCTTC.

V is TRBV7-3 and J is TRBJ2-1; D ambiguous. Trimming removed 0 bases from V and 8 bases from J, with 5 bases in between. The germline V gene encodes CDR1 SGHTA and CDR2 FQGTGA. The CDR3 covers 12 residues. The CDR3 DNA reads as TGTGCCAGCAGCTTAACTGGGCATGAGCAGTTCTTC. The encoded protein is CASSLTGHEQFF.

Only a few counts were recorded for this clonotype. CDR3: CASSWGTGDNNEKLFF. Written as DNA, the CDR3 is TGCGCCAGCAGCTGGGGGACAGGGGATAATAATGAAAAACTGTTTTTT. The chain joins TRBV5-1 to TRBJ1-4; TRBD1 agrees at 10 bases. The CDR3 contains 16 residues. CDR1 and CDR2 (germline): SGHRS, YFSETQ. After removal of 3 bases from V and 4 bases from J, the junction contained 6 bases not matched to a gene. Complete variable domain (other parts from reference TRBV5-1 and TRBJ1-4): KAGVTQTPRYLIKTRGQQVTLSCSPISGHRSVSWYQQTPGQGLQFLFEYFSETQRNKGNFPGRFSGRQFSNSRSEMNVSTLELGDSALYLCASSWGTGDNNEKLFFGSGTQLSVL.

This clonotype has a handful of counts. The chain employs TRBV7-9 and TRBJ2-7; D unclear. The V gene's germline CDR1 is SEHNR and CDR2 FQNEAQ (reference sequence). With 2 bases removed from V and 3 bases from J, the gap between germline ends came to 11 bases. This CDR3 contains 14 residues. DNA for the CDR3: TGTGCCAGCAGCTTATCCCAGTCCTTCTACGAGCAGTACTTC. It codes for CASSLSQSFYEQYF.

This clonotype was detected a few times. The V call is TRBV27, the J call TRBJ1-1, with D unclear. V was cut by 0 bases and J by 5 bases, with 13 bases left in between. Germline CDR1 is MNHEY and CDR2 is SMNVEV (reference sequence). The CDR3 spans 15 residues. The chain's CDR3 is CASSLSTALGTEAFF. The CDR3 bases are TGTGCCAGCAGTTTATCCACAGCTTTGGGTACTGAAGCTTTCTTT.